These 15 T cell receptor beta chains originate from one sample sequenced in a study of cytomegalovirus exposure and HLA in healthy donors. Both 60 Vbeta primers and 13 Jbeta primers went into the PCR. The protocol was immunoSEQ multiplex PCR, while the TCRdb copy is restricted to in-frame clones and leaves out a portion. The sample includes 100,000 or so clones, around 85% seen only once; the top ten take about 2.1%. Sequences were obtained from PBMCs. The receptors here all came from a man aged 18 to 30 in good health and CMV-seronegative.

The V gene is TRBV2, the J gene TRBJ1-2; a weak D match, TRBD1 (6 bases). The CDR3 sequence is 14 residues long. V was cut by 0 bases and J by 2 bases, with 7 bases left in between. Germline V CDR1 and CDR2: SNHLY, FYNNEI. CDR3 in DNA: TGTGCCAGCAGTGAAGCCGGGACAAACTATGGCTACACCTTC. It is translated as CASSEAGTNYGYTF.

The chain has TRBV19 and TRBJ1-4; D not certain. The V end was cut by 3 bases, the J end by 5 bases, with 7 bases between. CDR3 length equals 13 residues. Germline V CDR1 and CDR2: LNHDA, SQIVND (reference sequence). CDR3 residues: CASSIGGNEKLFF. The DNA for the CDR3 is TGTGCCAGTAGTATTGGAGGGAATGAAAAACTGTTTTTT.

V and J are TRBV25-1 and TRBJ2-5, with 7 bases that match TRBD2. This CDR3 contains 17 residues. Germline CDR1 reads MGHDK; CDR2 reads SYGVNS. Trimming removed 6 bases from V and 1 base from J; junction bases left unmatched: 14. The DNA for the CDR3 is TGTGCCAGCAGCCCCGGAGGACGGGGAGGGTCCCAAGAGACCCAGTACTTC. Its protein is CASSPGGRGGSQETQYF.

The chain is built from TRBV30 and TRBJ2-7, with 8 bases matching TRBD1. Losses at the gene ends were 7 bases for V and 0 bases for J; bases not matched to a gene: 5. Germline V lookup: CDR1 GTSNPN, CDR2 SVGIG (reference sequence). The CDR3 is made up of 13 amino acids. CDR3 sequence (DNA): TGTGCCTCCCTACAGGGGGACTCCTACGAGCAGTACTTC. Its protein is CASLQGDSYEQYF.

Concerning this clone itself: The junction departs from germline at one end; a sequencing error may be responsible. CDR3 coding DNA: TGCAGTGAAGACGGGACTCATCTCTTC. Amino acids: CSEDGTHLF. This chain joins TRBV20-1 and TRBJ2-4; D possibly corresponds to TRBD2 (6 bases). The CDR3 contains 9 residues. Germline loops: CDR1 DFQATT, CDR2 SNEGSKA (reference sequence).

V usage is TRBV30 and J usage is TRBJ2-3, with 11 bases that match TRBD2. Germline V gives CDR1 GTSNPN, CDR2 SVGIG (reference sequence). Trimming removed 1 base from V and 8 bases from J; junction bases left unmatched: 5. The CDR3 has 14 residues. In DNA, the CDR3 is TGTGCCTGGAGTGGTAGCGGGAGGGCCTTTACGCAGTATTTT. Amino acids: CAWSGSGRAFTQYF.

The chain carries TRBV29-1 and TRBJ1-1, with 7 positions matching TRBD1. Germline V gene data show CDR1 as SQVTM and CDR2 as ANQGSEA. After removal of 6 bases from V and 8 bases from J, the junction contained 9 bases not matched to a gene. The CDR3 loop spans 12 amino acids. CDR3 nucleotide sequence: TGCAGCGTAGCAGGGGGATCACTCGAAGCTTTCTTT. Translated, it gives CSVAGGSLEAFF.

The V and J genes are TRBV11-2 and TRBJ1-1, with D maybe TRBD1 (5 bases). Per germline, CDR1 SGHAT and CDR2 FQNNGV. CDR3 size: 16 residues. The V gene lost 3 bases and the J gene lost 0 bases, with 14 bases spanning the gap. The CDR3 DNA sequence: TGTGCCAGCAGCTTCCCCCCGGGGGGGGTGAACACTGAAGCTTTCTTT. It translates to CASSFPPGGVNTEAFF.

This chain links TRBV29-1 with TRBJ1-1, with 8 bases lining up with TRBD1. The CDR3 consists of 13 residues. Germline V lookup: CDR1 SQVTM, CDR2 ANQGSEA. V lost 3 bases, J lost 1 base, and 1 base stayed unmatched. CDR3 sequence: CSVETGENTEAFF. The CDR3 DNA reads TGCAGCGTTGAGACAGGGGAGAACACTGAAGCTTTCTTT.

The chain employs TRBV29-1 and TRBJ2-3; a possible D gene is TRBD1 (6 bases). CDR1 and CDR2 from the germline V gene are SQVTM and ANQGSEA. Trimming cost V 6 bases and J 9 bases, with 13 bases left between them. The CDR3 spans 11 residues. The chain's CDR3 is CSVDWTATQYF. CDR3 DNA sequence: TGCAGCGTAGACTGGACAGCCACGCAGTATTTT.

The chain combines TRBV5-4 with TRBJ2-7, with D unclear. Per germline, CDR1 SGHNT and CDR2 YYREEE (reference sequence). Trimming cost V 0 bases and J 3 bases, with 7 bases left between them. The CDR3 consists of 13 residues. Here the CDR3 reads CASSLVQDYEQYF. For the CDR3, the DNA is TGTGCCAGCAGCTTGGTCCAGGACTACGAGCAGTACTTC.

The genes are TRBV11-3 and TRBJ2-1, with D perhaps TRBD2 (6 bases). V was shortened by 2 bases and J by 8 bases, with 10 bases between the two germline ends. There are 13 residues in the CDR3. Germline values: CDR1 SGHNT, CDR2 YENEEA. Here the CDR3 reads CASSLREWDEQFF. The DNA of the CDR3 is TGTGCCAGCAGCTTACGGGAGTGGGATGAGCAGTTCTTC.

The chain is built from TRBV27 and TRBJ2-1, with 8 bases identical to TRBD2. This CDR3 contains 15 residues. The junction had 13 bases not matched to a gene; V was cut back by 5 bases and J by 10 bases. Germline V gene lookup returns CDR1 MNHEY and CDR2 SMNVEV (reference sequence). In DNA, the CDR3 is TGTGCCAGCAGTGGGCCGGGAGGGAGAGGAGGGGAGCAGTTCTTC. Translated, it gives CASSGPGGRGGEQFF.

The CDR3 sequence: CASSEGTDIQYF. The DNA for the CDR3 is TGTGCCAGCAGCGAAGGGACAGACATTCAGTACTTC. The rearrangement links TRBV11-3 to TRBJ2-4; 7 bases map to TRBD1. The CDR3 length is 12 residues. Germline CDR1 SGHNT, CDR2 YENEEA. V lost 5 bases and J lost 8; bases outside the gene matches: 3.

The gene calls are TRBV28 and TRBJ2-7; TRBD1 matches at 8 bases. Losses at the gene ends were 1 base for V and 5 bases for J; bases not matched to a gene: 7. Germline assignment: CDR1 MDHEN and CDR2 SYDVKM. CDR3 length equals 15 residues. The CDR3 here is CASSLSVAGGHEQYF. In DNA, the CDR3 is TGTGCCAGCAGTTTATCAGTGGCAGGGGGCCACGAGCAGTACTTC.